The 12 T cell receptor beta chains below all came from one sample that was sequenced in a study of high-grade serous ovarian cancer treatment subgroups (dated by TCRdb to the early 2020s). Library method: the immunoSEQ multiplex PCR assay. In TCRdb, the immuneACCESS table is reduced to in-frame sequences with V and J assigned. These tables do not hold every clone; where another copy was compared, an unresolved V gene accounts for under half, and the others remain unexplained. The sample contains some 12,000 clones, under 85% of them found a single time. The ten largest clones take up about 6.1% of the sample. Tumor samples were obtained before definitive surgery or chemotherapy. The specimen was tumor tissue. Receptors originate from a human donor with high-grade serous ovarian cancer.

This clone appeared once. The chain is built from TRBV27 and TRBJ2-1, with D perhaps matching TRBD2 (6 bases). Trimming left V 0 bases short and J 4 bases short, with 19 bases between. Germline assignment: CDR1 MNHEY and CDR2 SMNVEV (reference sequence). The CDR3 consists of 18 residues. The CDR3 coding sequence is TGTGCCAGCAGTTTATCTTTGGCGGGAAAGGATCGGTACAATGAGCAGTTCTTC. Translation gives CASSLSLAGKDRYNEQFF.

The rearrangement joins TRBV28 to TRBJ2-5, with D possibly matching TRBD1 (6 bases). The DNA end lines up better with TRBJ2-7; the J call may be wrong. In germline, CDR1 is MDHEN, CDR2 SYDVKM. CDR3 length equals 13 residues. The CDR3 DNA reads as TGTGCCAGCGTGGGGGCGCCTACCTACGAGCAGTACTTC. It is translated as CASVGAPTYEQYF.

V and J are TRBV5-6 and TRBJ2-7, with a weak D call TRBD2 (5 bases). The CDR3 runs 13 residues. Trimming took 4 bases from V and 3 from J, leaving 11 bases between them. Germline values: CDR1 SGHDT, CDR2 YYEEEE. CDR3 nucleotide sequence: TGTGCCAGCAGCGTCCGGAGGTTCTACGAGCAGTACTTC. It translates to CASSVRRFYEQYF.

The chain carries TRBV6-5 and TRBJ2-7; 7 nucleotides line up with TRBD1. CDR1 is MNHEY, CDR2 SVGAGI, per germline. CDR3 size: 15 residues. Germline trimming cut 6 bases from V and 0 bases from J; bases unmatched to any gene: 8. CDR3 sequence (DNA): TGTGCCAGCAGCTCCCGACAGGGAAACTCCTACGAGCAGTACTTC. Translated: CASSSRQGNSYEQYF.

The V and J genes are TRBV5-1 and TRBJ2-5; 8 nucleotides agree with TRBD1. Germline loops: CDR1 SGHRS, CDR2 YFSETQ. The CDR3 totals 15 residues. With 1 base clipped from V and 5 bases from J, the junction kept 7 bases outside the gene matches. This CDR3 reads CASSLRTGKEETQYF. The CDR3 DNA is TGCGCCAGCAGCTTGAGGACAGGGAAGGAGGAGACCCAGTACTTC.

The chain joins TRBV6-6 to TRBJ1-2; 7 bases are a match to TRBD1. The CDR3 sequence is 13 residues long. V dropped 5 bases and J dropped 6; count of bases not matched to a gene: 6. Germline CDR1 reads MNHNY; CDR2 reads SVGAGI (reference sequence). The CDR3 DNA reads as TGTGCCAGCAGTACTGACAGGGTCAATGGCTACACCTTC. Translated, it gives CASSTDRVNGYTF.

The rearrangement uses TRBV5-5 and TRBJ2-5; D is perhaps TRBD1 (5 bases). The tail of the sequence fits TRBJ2-7 better, so the J call may be wrong. Per germline, CDR1 SGHKS and CDR2 YYEKEE (reference sequence). The CDR3 has 13 amino acids. Here the CDR3 reads CASSLQGTYEQYF. CDR3 DNA: TGTGCCAGCAGCTTGCAGGGTACCTACGAGCAGTACTTC.

The chain combines TRBV7-8 with TRBJ1-1; D is perhaps TRBD1 (5 bases). The V end was cut by 5 bases, the J end by 2 bases, with 9 bases between. Germline V gene lookup returns CDR1 SGHVS and CDR2 FQNEAQ. The CDR3 runs 13 residues. CDR3 coding DNA: TGTGCCAGCAGCATCAGGGACAACACTGAAGCTTTCTTT. As protein: CASSIRDNTEAFF.

The chain employs TRBV9 and TRBJ2-5; D is perhaps TRBD1 or TRBD2 (5 bases each). With 2 bases removed from V and 2 bases from J, the gap between germline ends came to 10 bases. Germline loops: CDR1 SGDLS, CDR2 YYNGEE. The CDR3 has 14 residues. The CDR3 sequence: CASSVRWGQETQYF. The CDR3 bases are TGTGCCAGCAGCGTGCGATGGGGGCAAGAGACCCAGTACTTC. Complete variable domain (other parts from reference TRBV9 and TRBJ2-5): DSGVTQTPKHLITATGQRVTLRCSPRSGDLSVYWYQQSLDQGLQFLIQYYNGEERAKGNILERFSAQQFPDLHSELNLSSLELGDSALYFCASSVRWGQETQYFGPGTRLLVL.

This chain links TRBV30 with TRBJ2-7, with TRBD1 identical over 8 bases. Per the germline V gene, CDR1 is GTSNPN and CDR2 is SVGIG (reference sequence). With 4 bases clipped from V and 4 bases from J, the junction kept 6 bases outside the gene matches. The CDR3 runs 13 residues. CDR3 coding DNA: TGTGCCTGGAAGACAGGGGATTTATACGAGCAGTACTTC. Residues: CAWKTGDLYEQYF.

The genes are TRBV29-1 and TRBJ1-3; D ambiguous. V was pared by 6 bases and J by 4 bases, with 16 bases between. The CDR3 contains 14 residues. Looked up from germline, CDR1 is SQVTM and CDR2 is ANQGSEA. As DNA, the CDR3 is TGCAGCGTGCTACCTAACGCGGGAGGAAACACCATATATTTT. This sequence encodes CSVLPNAGGNTIYF.

The V and J genes are TRBV11-1 and TRBJ2-3; D not certain. V gave up 5 bases and J gave up 6 bases, with 12 bases separating them. Germline values: CDR1 SGHAT, CDR2 FQDESV (reference sequence). There are 13 residues in the CDR3. CDR3 loop: CASSAASVDTQYF. The DNA for the CDR3 is TGTGCCAGCAGCGCGGCTTCGGTGGATACGCAGTATTTT.